The clone carrying this TCR beta chain was detected many times. Its specificity is unknown. The sample originates from a study of T cells in Graves' hyperthyroidism and ophthalmopathy. Study as a whole: It was at initial diagnosis, before any treatment, that peripheral blood was collected. Study-wide findings and caveats: Classification by a 13 V-J model distinguished ophthalmopathy from stable hyperthyroidism. The model predicted ophthalmopathy a median roughly 6.5 months before onset.

Trimming removed 2 bases at V and 3 bases at J, with 8 bases between. CDR3 size: 13 residues. CDR1 SGHTS and CDR2 YDEGEE come from the germline V gene. The source material, RNA transcripts, was used to amplify TCR beta CDR3 regions. Carried out on the TCR CDR3, a first-round RT-PCR used the HTBI primer set. TCRdb re-derived calls from the multiplex PCR reads in MiXCR, one entry per CDR3 protein. The data show about 290,000 distinct CDR3 sequences, roughly 15% seen once. The chain couples TRBV5-8 to TRBJ2-5; possible D gene TRBD1, 6 bases. Sequencing was done on a sample of blood. The TCR sequence derives from a woman between 40 and 50 years old with Graves' hyperthyroidism. The CDR3 bases are TGTGCCAGCAGCTTCGCAGGGGAAGAGACCCAGTACTTC. This codes for CASSFAGEETQYF.